A selection of T cell receptor beta chains follows, all from one sample in a study of cytomegalovirus exposure and HLA in healthy donors. The data were produced by immunoSEQ multiplex PCR, yet TCRdb's version contains in-frame clones alone and is incomplete. The sample lists around 140,000 clones; approximately 88% were seen once. Sequenced: PBMCs. All receptors derive from a man younger than 30 in good health and CMV-seropositive. The CDR3 runs from the conserved cysteine through the conserved F or W. D genes are given only for firm matches. Size values are once, few and many counts, or a class for expanded clones, and some rows have none.

CDR3nt: TGTGCCAGCAGTTTAAGGACAGGGGGCACCTACGAGCAGTACTTC
CDR3aa: CASSLRTGGTYEQYF
j_gene: TRBJ2-7
d_gene: TRBD1
v_gene: TRBV27
abundance: .
len: 15

CDR3nt: TGTGCCAGCAGCGTAGACTTGAACACTGAAGCTTTCTTT
CDR3aa: CASSVDLNTEAFF
j_gene: TRBJ1-1
d_gene: .
v_gene: TRBV9
abundance: .
len: 13

CDR3nt: TGTGTCAGAAGCAGGACTAGTACCTACGAGCAGTACTTC
CDR3aa: CVRSRTSTYEQYF
j_gene: TRBJ2-7
d_gene: .
v_gene: TRBV7-5
abundance: .
len: 13

CDR3nt: TGCAGCGTCCGGACAGGGATGAACACTGAAGCTTTCTTT
CDR3aa: CSVRTGMNTEAFF
j_gene: TRBJ1-1
d_gene: TRBD1
v_gene: TRBV29-1
abundance: once
len: 13

CDR3nt: TGTGCCAGCAGCCGGACGGGTGGGACATACACAGATACGCAGTATTTT
CDR3aa: CASSRTGGTYTDTQYF
j_gene: TRBJ2-3
d_gene: .
v_gene: TRBV2
abundance: .
len: 16

CDR3nt: TGTGCCAGCAGTTCCCGACAGGGAAAAGGCTATGGCTACACCTTC
CDR3aa: CASSSRQGKGYGYTF
j_gene: TRBJ1-2
d_gene: TRBD1
v_gene: TRBV28
abundance: .
len: 15

CDR3nt: TGTGCCAGCAGCCTAGCGTATAGCACAGATACGCAGTATTTT
CDR3aa: CASSLAYSTDTQYF
j_gene: TRBJ2-3
d_gene: .
v_gene: TRBV11-1
abundance: .
len: 14

CDR3nt: TGTGCCAGCAGGGGACAGGGGGAATCCTACGAGCAGTACTTC
CDR3aa: CASRGQGESYEQYF
j_gene: TRBJ2-7
d_gene: TRBD1
v_gene: TRBV6-6
abundance: .
len: 14

CDR3nt: TGCGCCAGCAGCCCACAGACAGGGCTAAGCAATCAGCCCCAGCATTTT
CDR3aa: CASSPQTGLSNQPQHF
j_gene: TRBJ1-5
d_gene: TRBD1
v_gene: TRBV4-1
abundance: few
len: 16

CDR3nt: TGTGCCAGCAGCCTCCGGGGGACAGCTGAGAGAGATACGCAGTATTTT
CDR3aa: CASSLRGTAERDTQYF
j_gene: TRBJ2-3
d_gene: .
v_gene: TRBV13
abundance: .
len: 16

CDR3nt: TGTGCCAGCAGCTTGGCCAGCGGGGCCGTTATGGGGCAGTACTTC
CDR3aa: CASSLASGAVMGQYF
j_gene: TRBJ2-7
d_gene: TRBD2
v_gene: TRBV5-5
abundance: .
len: 15

CDR3nt: TGTGCCAGCAGACCGGGACAGGGGTACGAGCAGTACTTC
CDR3aa: CASRPGQGYEQYF
j_gene: TRBJ2-7
d_gene: TRBD1
v_gene: TRBV5-4
abundance: .
len: 13

CDR3nt: TGTGCCAGCAGTGGATTCCGGGACAGGGGGAAGAATGAGCAGTTCTTC
CDR3aa: CASSGFRDRGKNEQFF
j_gene: TRBJ2-1
d_gene: TRBD1
v_gene: TRBV6-1
abundance: once
len: 16

CDR3nt: TGTGCCAGCAGTCGCTCGGGGGGCCTTAACTATGGCTACACCTTC
CDR3aa: CASSRSGGLNYGYTF
j_gene: TRBJ1-2
d_gene: .
v_gene: TRBV6-5
abundance: once
len: 15

CDR3nt: TGTGCCAGCAATTCGGCGGGGGGCGGGTTTCTGGCCGAGCAGTACTTC
CDR3aa: CASNSAGGGFLAEQYF
j_gene: TRBJ2-7
d_gene: TRBD2
v_gene: TRBV28
abundance: .
len: 16

CDR3nt: TGTGCCAGCAGTTACCGTGGGGAGTGGAACACTGAAGCTTTCTTT
CDR3aa: CASSYRGEWNTEAFF
j_gene: TRBJ1-1
d_gene: .
v_gene: TRBV6-6
abundance: .
len: 15

CDR3nt: TGCGCCAGCAGCATTACTAGCGGCAGCTCCTACGAGCAGTACTTC
CDR3aa: CASSITSGSSYEQYF
j_gene: TRBJ2-7
d_gene: TRBD2
v_gene: TRBV5-1
abundance: .
len: 15

CDR3nt: TGTGCCAGCAGTTTACAGGCTAATCAGCCCCAGCATTTT
CDR3aa: CASSLQANQPQHF
j_gene: TRBJ1-5
d_gene: .
v_gene: TRBV28
abundance: .
len: 13

CDR3nt: TGTGCCAGCAGGTCAGGCTCTGGAAACACCATATATTTT
CDR3aa: CASRSGSGNTIYF
j_gene: TRBJ1-3
d_gene: .
v_gene: TRBV6-6
abundance: .
len: 13

CDR3nt: TGCGCCAGCAGCTTGGAGGTAGCGCATGAGCAGTTCTTC
CDR3aa: CASSLEVAHEQFF
j_gene: TRBJ2-1
d_gene: .
v_gene: TRBV5-1
abundance: .
len: 13